This T cell receptor beta chain was captured by sequencing in a study of early T cells in non-severe SARS-CoV-2 infection. Overall study: The study sequenced bulk RNA from unsorted whole blood, with chains unpaired.

TCRdb itself ran the 5' RACE reads through MiXCR, one entry per CDR3 protein. The sample yields approximately 88,000 distinct CDR3 sequences, roughly 15% seen once. This clonotype was seen only a few times. The CDR3 has 14 amino acids. Germline-derived CDR1 and CDR2 are SGHRS and YFSETQ. V was cut by 0 bases and J by 2 bases, with 9 bases left in between. The chain couples TRBV5-1 to TRBJ2-7; D remains ambiguous. Sequenced input: whole blood. This clonotype was obtained from an adult who was a healthcare worker with PCR-confirmed SARS-CoV-2 infection or an uninfected control (not recorded which). DNA of the CDR3: TGCGCCAGCAGCTTGGAAGGGCTGCCCTACGAGCAGTACTTC. This codes for CASSLEGLPYEQYF.